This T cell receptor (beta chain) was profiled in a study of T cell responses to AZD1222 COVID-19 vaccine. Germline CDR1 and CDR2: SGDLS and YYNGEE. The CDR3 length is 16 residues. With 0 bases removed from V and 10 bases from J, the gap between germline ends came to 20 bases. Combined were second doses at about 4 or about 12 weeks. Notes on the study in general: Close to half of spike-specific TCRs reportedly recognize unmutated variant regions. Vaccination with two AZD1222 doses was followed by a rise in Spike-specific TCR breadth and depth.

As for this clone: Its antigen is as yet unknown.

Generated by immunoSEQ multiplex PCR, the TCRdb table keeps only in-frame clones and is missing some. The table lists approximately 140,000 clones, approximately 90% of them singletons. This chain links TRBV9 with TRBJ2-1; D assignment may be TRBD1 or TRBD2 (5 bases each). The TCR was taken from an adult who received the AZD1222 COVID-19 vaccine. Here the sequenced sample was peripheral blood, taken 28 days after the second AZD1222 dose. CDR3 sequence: CASSVGSRGLRGEQFF. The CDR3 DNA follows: TGTGCCAGCAGCGTAGGCTCTCGAGGACTCCGGGGCGAGCAGTTCTTC.